Following are 5 T cell receptor beta chains from one sample sequenced in a study of cytomegalovirus exposure and HLA in healthy donors. Assay used: immunoSEQ multiplex PCR; TCRdb lists only in-frame clones, some missing. Among about 260,000 clones listed, 90% were seen once. The source material was PBMCs. Every receptor here comes from a woman aged 25 to 39 in good health and CMV-seronegative.

The chain carries TRBV19 and TRBJ1-5, with 8 bases that match TRBD1. V gave up 7 bases and J gave up 7 bases; unmatched junction bases: 9. The CDR3 runs 14 residues. Germline CDR1 and CDR2: LNHDA and SQIVND (reference sequence). The CDR3 loop reads CASTSGQGGQPQHF. The DNA of the CDR3 is TGTGCCAGTACCTCCGGACAGGGCGGGCAGCCCCAGCATTTT.

CDR3 amino acids: CASSVSWEQFF. CDR3 nucleotide sequence: TGTGCCAGTAGTGTCTCTTGGGAGCAGTTCTTC. The J gene is TRBJ2-1, the V gene TRBV19; D is undetermined. V lost 5 bases to trimming and J lost 10 bases, with 9 bases between them. Germline V gene sequence: CDR1 LNHDA, CDR2 SQIVND (reference sequence). The CDR3 covers 11 residues.

The chain carries TRBV6-6 and TRBJ2-7, with TRBD1 identical over 8 bases. J was trimmed by 3 bases and V by 9 bases; bases with no gene match: 4. The CDR3 is 12 residues long. The germline V gene encodes CDR1 MNHNY and CDR2 SVGAGI (reference sequence). The CDR3 here is CASTTGDYEQYF. CDR3 nucleotide sequence: TGTGCCAGTACGACAGGGGACTACGAGCAGTACTTC.

CDR3 DNA: TGTGCCAGCAGCCAAGTGTCAGGGGGCCACTACGAGCAGTACTTC. It translates to CASSQVSGGHYEQYF. The chain is built from TRBV14 and TRBJ2-7; TRBD1 agrees at 8 bases. V lost 1 base to trimming and J lost 3 bases; unmatched junction nucleotides: 5. The CDR3 covers 15 residues. Germline CDR1 SGHDN, CDR2 FVKESK.

The CDR3 region is CASSPQDVDEQYF. The CDR3 nucleotides are TGTGCCAGCTCACCACAGGACGTAGACGAGCAGTACTTC. The rearrangement links TRBV18 to TRBJ2-7, with D uncertain. The germline gives CDR1 KGHSH, CDR2 LQKENI. V was clipped by 1 base and J by 5 bases, with 9 bases between them. The CDR3 is 13 amino acids.